This entry lists 8 T cell receptor beta chains sequenced from one sample in a study of blood T cell repertoires in COVID-19. The repertoire was sequenced with immunoSEQ multiplex PCR; TCRdb's copy has only in-frame clones and lacks some. The sample lists about 280,000 clones; approximately 86% were seen once. The sequencing sample was made of peripheral blood. These receptors originate from a woman in her seventies with COVID-19, enrolled during active disease.

This chain links TRBV7-8 with TRBJ1-2; 10 bases are a match to TRBD1. Per germline, CDR1 SGHVS and CDR2 FQNEAQ. Losses at the gene ends were 5 bases for V and 2 bases for J; bases not matched to a gene: 5. The CDR3 extends over 15 amino acids. Here the CDR3 reads CASSRQGADNYGYTF. The CDR3 DNA reads TGTGCCAGCAGCCGACAGGGGGCGGACAACTATGGCTACACCTTC.

The chain recombines TRBV2 with TRBJ2-1, with D maybe TRBD2 (6 bases). Germline V lookup: CDR1 SNHLY, CDR2 FYNNEI. The length of the CDR3 is 16 residues. Trimming cost V 4 bases and J 3 bases, with 16 bases left between them. The CDR3 region is CASSGGVAANYNEQFF. In DNA form, the CDR3 reads TGTGCCAGCAGTGGGGGGGTTGCGGCAAACTACAATGAGCAGTTCTTC.

This clone showed up just once. The rearrangement joins TRBV3-1 (or the pseudogene TRBV3-2) to TRBJ2-1; maybe TRBD2 (5 bases). The V end lost 8 bases, the J end lost 8 bases, and 13 bases lay between the germline ends. The CDR3 covers 12 residues. The germline V gene has CDR1 LGHDT and CDR2 YNNKEL (reference sequence). In nucleotides, the CDR3 is TGTGCCAGCGGCATCGGGAACTATGAGCAGTTCTTC. Translation gives CASGIGNYEQFF.

The V gene is TRBV2, the J gene TRBJ2-3; 7 positions match TRBD2. There are 13 residues in the CDR3. Germline lookup yields CDR1 SNHLY and CDR2 FYNNEI. V gave up 8 bases and J gave up 1 base; unmatched junction bases: 3. For the CDR3, the DNA is TGTGCCAGCTTGGCGGGGGGCACAGATACGCAGTATTTT. Translation gives CASLAGGTDTQYF.

The chain is built from TRBV19 and TRBJ1-5, with 9 bases that match TRBD1. The J segment lost 0 bases and the V segment lost 4 bases, leaving 13 bases of the junction unmatched. Per germline, CDR1 LNHDA and CDR2 SQIVND (reference sequence). This CDR3 has 19 residues. This CDR3 is CASSNPDRGPYYSNQPQHF. Written as DNA, the CDR3 is TGTGCCAGTAGTAATCCGGACAGGGGCCCCTACTATAGCAATCAGCCCCAGCATTTT.

The CDR3 DNA is TGTGCCAGCTCAGCGCGCGGGGGGGAAGATGGCTACACCTTC. The encoded protein is CASSARGGEDGYTF. The chain links TRBV18 to TRBJ1-2, with D tentatively TRBD1 (5 bases). V lost 5 bases, J lost 6 bases, and 16 bases lay in between. Looked up from germline, CDR1 is KGHSH and CDR2 is LQKENI. This CDR3 spans 14 amino acids.

The rearrangement uses TRBV7-6 and TRBJ1-1; D not resolved. The CDR3 runs 14 residues. Germline V gene lookup returns CDR1 SGHVS and CDR2 FNYEAQ. Trimming removed 1 base from V and 0 bases from J, with 6 bases in between. The CDR3 region is CASSLGRVNTEAFF. The CDR3, as DNA: TGTGCCAGCAGCTTAGGACGGGTGAACACTGAAGCTTTCTTT.

This clone was detected only a few times. The V call is TRBV28, the J call TRBJ2-2, with TRBD2 as a possible D gene (5 bases). V was trimmed by 8 bases and J by 7 bases, leaving 17 bases between them. The CDR3 extends over 14 amino acids. Germline assignment: CDR1 MDHEN and CDR2 SYDVKM. As DNA, the CDR3 is TGTGCCAGCCGTCCCCTCGCAGGAGGCGGGGAGCTGTTTTTT. The encoded protein is CASRPLAGGGELFF.